This TCR beta chain is from a study of T cell responses to AZD1222 COVID-19 vaccine. The study, taken as a whole, reports: Vaccine-associated CD4 TCRs spanned spike, dominant at 160-218 and 743-854. Mostly white British, mostly female donors; authors suggested clonal diversity may be underestimated. Reportedly, nearly half of unique spike TCRs recognized epitopes outside B.1.351/B.1.1.7 mutations.

The V end was cut by 2 bases, the J end by 4 bases, with 18 bases between. CDR1 is SGHNT and CDR2 is YYREEE in the germline V gene (reference sequence). CDR3 length: 16 residues. Assay used: immunoSEQ multiplex PCR; TCRdb lists only in-frame clones, some missing. The repertoire consists of roughly 130,000 clones, with 80% to 90% occurring once and the leading ten covering around 8%. Comments on this clone: The antigen remains undetermined.

The TCR comes from an adult in good health. The sequencing used peripheral blood, collected on day 0 of AZD1222 vaccination. This sequence joins TRBV5-4 and TRBJ2-5; D tentatively fits TRBD1 or TRBD2 (6 bases each). In nucleotides, the CDR3 is TGTGCCAGCAGCTTATCAAACAGGGCGGGACGAGAGACCCAGTACTTC. This codes for CASSLSNRAGRETQYF. The full variable domain, in which reference TRBV5-4 and TRBJ2-5 provide the parts outside the CDR3, is ETGVTQSPTHLIKTRGQQVTLRCSSQSGHNTVSWYQQALGQGPQFIFQYYREEENGRGNFPPRFSGLQFPNYSSELNVNALELDDSALYLCASSLSNRAGRETQYFGPGTRLLVL.